Sequencing of this TCR beta chain was carried out in a study of blood T cells in healthy people across ages. This clonotype was picked up a small number of times. Germline V CDR1 and CDR2: SEHNR, FQNEAQ (reference sequence). The germline V and J ends were trimmed by 1 base and 0 bases, with 6 bases remaining between them. This CDR3 has 15 amino acids. A second PCR of about 7 to 12 cycles used a sample-barcoded 5' primer and a J-beta primer mix. MiXCR, run by TCRdb on the 5' RACE reads, gives a single entry per CDR3 protein. The data hold under 700,000 distinct CDR3 sequences, with less than 25% observed a single time. The same sample was also studied in work on T cells of mothers and their children.

This chain joins TRBV7-9 and TRBJ1-4, with D unresolved. Sequenced material: blood. The sequence was obtained from a boy between 10 and 17 years old in good health. The CDR3 spells CASSLGIATNEKLFF. The CDR3 nucleotides are TGTGCCAGCAGCTTAGGAATAGCAACTAATGAAAAACTGTTTTTT.